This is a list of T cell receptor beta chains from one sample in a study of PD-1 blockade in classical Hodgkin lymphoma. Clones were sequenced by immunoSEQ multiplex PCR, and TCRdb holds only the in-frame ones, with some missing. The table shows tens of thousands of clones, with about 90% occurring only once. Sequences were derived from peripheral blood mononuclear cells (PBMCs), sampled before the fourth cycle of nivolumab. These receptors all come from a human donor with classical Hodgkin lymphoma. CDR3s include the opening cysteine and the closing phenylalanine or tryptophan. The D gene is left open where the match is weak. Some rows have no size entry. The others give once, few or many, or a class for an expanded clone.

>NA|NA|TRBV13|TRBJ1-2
CASCLRGVACGYTF
TGTGCCAGCTGCTTACGGGGTGTCGCCTGTGGCTACACCTTC
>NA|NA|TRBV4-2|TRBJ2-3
CASSQDVAGASTDTQYF
TGTGCCAGCAGCCAAGATGTGGCGGGGGCCAGCACAGATACGCAGTATTTT
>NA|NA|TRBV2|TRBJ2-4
CASSEFRTENIQYF
TGTGCCAGCAGTGAATTCCGGACGGAAAACATTCAGTACTTC
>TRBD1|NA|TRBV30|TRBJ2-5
CAWTPGTEYQETQYF
TGTGCCTGGACCCCCGGGACAGAGTACCAAGAGACCCAGTACTTC
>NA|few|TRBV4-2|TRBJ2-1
CASSPDGDEQFF
TGTGCCAGCAGCCCGGATGGGGACGAGCAGTTCTTC
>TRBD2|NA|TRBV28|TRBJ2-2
CASSSTGLAGLPGELFF
TGTGCCAGCAGTTCGACCGGACTAGCGGGGCTCCCCGGGGAGCTGTTTTTT
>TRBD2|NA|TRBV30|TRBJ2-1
CAWQLLAGGPIEQFF
TGTGCCTGGCAACTTCTAGCGGGGGGGCCGATTGAGCAGTTCTTC
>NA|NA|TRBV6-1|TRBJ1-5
CASSDRGNQPQHF
TGTGCCAGCAGTGACAGGGGCAATCAGCCCCAGCATTTT
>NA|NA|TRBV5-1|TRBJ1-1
CASSLPGGDTEAFF
TGCGCCAGCAGCTTACCCGGGGGGGACACTGAAGCTTTCTTT
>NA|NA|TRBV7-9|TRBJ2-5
CASSFSGQQETQYF
TGTGCCAGCAGCTTCAGTGGACAGCAAGAGACCCAGTACTTC
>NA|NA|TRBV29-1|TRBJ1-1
CSLRAGMQAFF
TGCAGCTTGAGGGCCGGGATGCAAGCTTTCTTT
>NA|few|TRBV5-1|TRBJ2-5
CASSSQETQYF
TGCGCCAGCAGCTCCCAAGAGACCCAGTACTTC
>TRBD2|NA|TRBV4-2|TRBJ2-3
CASSQRSGGALADTQYF
TGTGCCAGCAGCCAGAGGAGCGGGGGGGCCCTCGCAGATACGCAGTATTTT
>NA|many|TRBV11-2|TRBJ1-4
CASSLPQSGASEKLFF
TGTGCCAGCAGCCTACCTCAATCAGGGGCCAGTGAAAAACTGTTTTTT
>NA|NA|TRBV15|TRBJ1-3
CATSYGPVSLSGNTIYF
TGTGCCACCAGCTACGGGCCAGTTTCCCTCTCTGGAAACACCATATATTTT
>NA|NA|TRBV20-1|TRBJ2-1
CSVPIGGEQFF
TGCAGTGTCCCCATTGGGGGGGAGCAGTTCTTC
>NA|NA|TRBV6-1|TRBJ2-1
CASSEAPGRSNEQFF
TGTGCCAGCAGTGAAGCGCCAGGGAGGAGCAATGAGCAGTTCTTC
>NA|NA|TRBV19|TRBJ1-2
CASSIAPGIYGYTF
TGTGCCAGTAGTATTGCCCCGGGGATCTATGGCTACACCTTC
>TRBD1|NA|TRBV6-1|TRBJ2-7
CATRKTGADEQYF
TGTGCCACCAGAAAGACAGGGGCCGACGAGCAGTACTTC
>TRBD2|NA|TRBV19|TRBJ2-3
CASGPSGGTDTQYF
TGTGCCAGTGGGCCTAGCGGGGGGACAGATACGCAGTATTTT
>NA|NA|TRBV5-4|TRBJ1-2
CASSLGANYGYTF
TGTGCCAGCAGCTTGGGAGCTAACTATGGCTACACCTTC
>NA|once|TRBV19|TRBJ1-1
CASSMGIWDRGLHTEAFF
TGTGCCAGTAGTATGGGAATATGGGACCGTGGACTGCATACTGAAGCTTTCTTT
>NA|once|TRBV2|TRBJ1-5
CATNQGNQPQHF
TGTGCCACAAATCAGGGGAATCAGCCCCAGCATTTT
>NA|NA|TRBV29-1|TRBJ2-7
CSVEGNEDEQYF
TGCAGCGTTGAAGGGAATGAAGACGAGCAGTACTTC
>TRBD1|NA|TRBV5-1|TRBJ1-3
CASRDFGTGGNTIYF
TGCGCCAGCCGCGACTTTGGGACAGGGGGAAACACCATATATTTT
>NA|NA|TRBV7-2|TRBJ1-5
CASSLVSGADQPQHF
TGTGCCAGCAGCTTAGTGTCGGGGGCAGATCAGCCCCAGCATTTT
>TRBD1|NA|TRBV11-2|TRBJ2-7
CASSGRRDRQREQYF
TGTGCCAGCAGCGGTCGCCGGGACAGGCAGCGCGAGCAGTACTTC
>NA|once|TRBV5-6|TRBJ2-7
CASSIGGDPTEQYF
TGTGCCAGCAGCATCGGCGGGGACCCAACCGAGCAGTACTTC
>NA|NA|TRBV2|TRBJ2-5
CASSEEEWETQYF
TGTGCCAGCAGTGAAGAGGAGTGGGAGACCCAGTACTTC